A selection of T cell receptor beta chains follows, all from one sample in a study of shared clonotypes between healthy human individuals. Profiling relied on immunoSEQ multiplex PCR, and the TCRdb table lists in-frame clones only, not all of them. The table has 2,100,000 or so clones, around 95% seen once; the top ten hold roughly 0.13%. The sequenced sample was naive CD4+ T cells sorted from blood. These receptors were obtained from a man between 18 and 35 years old in good health. CDR3s include the opening cysteine and the closing phenylalanine or tryptophan. D genes are given only for firm matches. For some rows the clone size is stated as once, few or many, or as a class when expanded; others skip it.

d_call: TRBD2
j_call: TRBJ2-7
clone_size: -
v_call: TRBV6-6
cdr3_aa: CASSYSGEGGQQYF
cdr3_nt: TGTGCCAGCAGTTACTCCGGAGAGGGAGGGCAGCAGTACTTC

d_call: TRBD1
j_call: TRBJ1-4
clone_size: -
v_call: TRBV29-1
cdr3_aa: CSVLQGVREKLFF
cdr3_nt: TGCAGCGTCCTACAGGGGGTTAGGGAAAAACTGTTTTTT

d_call: -
j_call: TRBJ2-5
clone_size: -
v_call: TRBV4-1
cdr3_aa: CASSQAPGVPGETQYF
cdr3_nt: TGCGCCAGCAGCCAAGCCCCAGGGGTACCTGGGGAGACCCAGTACTTC

d_call: -
j_call: TRBJ1-5
clone_size: -
v_call: TRBV6-1
cdr3_aa: CASREQDSNQPQHF
cdr3_nt: TGTGCCAGCAGGGAACAGGACTCGAATCAGCCCCAGCATTTT

d_call: -
j_call: TRBJ2-3
clone_size: -
v_call: TRBV4-1
cdr3_aa: CASSHLGSRTTAPESTDTQYF
cdr3_nt: TGCGCCAGCAGCCATTTAGGGAGTCGGACTACCGCCCCCGAAAGCACAGATACGCAGTATTTT

d_call: TRBD1
j_call: TRBJ1-1
clone_size: -
v_call: TRBV5-1
cdr3_aa: CASSNGQATAEAFF
cdr3_nt: TGCGCCAGCAGCAACGGACAGGCGACTGCTGAAGCTTTCTTT

d_call: -
j_call: TRBJ1-1
clone_size: once
v_call: TRBV5-1
cdr3_aa: CASTLSPINIIEAFF
cdr3_nt: TGCGCCAGCACCCTATCCCCGATAAACATAATCGAAGCTTTCTTT

d_call: TRBD1
j_call: TRBJ2-5
clone_size: -
v_call: TRBV5-6
cdr3_aa: CASSLGQGIQETQYF
cdr3_nt: TGTGCCAGCAGCTTGGGACAGGGGATACAAGAGACCCAGTACTTC

d_call: -
j_call: TRBJ2-7
clone_size: few
v_call: TRBV7-9
cdr3_aa: CASSLGGPYEQYF
cdr3_nt: TGTGCCAGCAGCTTAGGGGGGCCCTACGAGCAGTACTTC

d_call: -
j_call: TRBJ2-7
clone_size: few
v_call: TRBV11-2
cdr3_aa: CASSLSSYEQYF
cdr3_nt: TGTGCCAGCAGCTTAAGCTCCTACGAGCAGTACTTC

d_call: -
j_call: TRBJ2-3
clone_size: -
v_call: TRBV10-3
cdr3_aa: CAISDLGTDTQYF
cdr3_nt: TGTGCCATCAGTGATTTGGGCACAGATACGCAGTATTTT

d_call: -
j_call: TRBJ2-3
clone_size: -
v_call: TRBV30
cdr3_aa: CAWSAAARTDTQYF
cdr3_nt: TGTGCCTGGAGTGCCGCCGCCCGCACAGATACGCAGTATTTT

d_call: -
j_call: TRBJ2-1
clone_size: -
v_call: TRBV30
cdr3_aa: CAWGPRSGQQFF
cdr3_nt: TGTGCCTGGGGCCCGCGGAGCGGGCAGCAGTTCTTC

d_call: TRBD1
j_call: TRBJ2-5
clone_size: -
v_call: TRBV7-9
cdr3_aa: CASSLKGQGARRETQYF
cdr3_nt: TGTGCCAGCAGCTTAAAAGGACAGGGGGCCAGGAGGGAGACCCAGTACTTC

d_call: TRBD2
j_call: TRBJ2-7
clone_size: -
v_call: TRBV14
cdr3_aa: CASSQDTGLAGFRPEQYF
cdr3_nt: TGTGCCAGCAGCCAAGATACGGGACTAGCGGGATTTAGGCCCGAGCAGTACTTC

d_call: TRBD1
j_call: TRBJ2-7
clone_size: -
v_call: TRBV7-2
cdr3_aa: CASSLAGTGVAYEQYF
cdr3_nt: TGTGCCAGCAGCTTAGCCGGGACAGGGGTGGCCTACGAGCAGTACTTC

d_call: -
j_call: TRBJ1-5
clone_size: -
v_call: TRBV10-3
cdr3_aa: CAISEFSPGHLLNSNQPQHF
cdr3_nt: TGTGCCATCAGTGAGTTTTCCCCGGGACACCTTTTGAATAGCAATCAGCCCCAGCATTTT

d_call: TRBD2
j_call: TRBJ2-2
clone_size: -
v_call: TRBV9
cdr3_aa: CASSVALAGELTGELFF
cdr3_nt: TGTGCCAGCAGCGTAGCGCTAGCGGGAGAGTTAACCGGGGAGCTGTTTTTT

d_call: TRBD2
j_call: TRBJ2-1
clone_size: -
v_call: TRBV7-9
cdr3_aa: CASTYLGKRGVDEQFF
cdr3_nt: TGTGCCAGCACCTACTTGGGGAAGCGGGGGGTCGATGAGCAGTTCTTC

d_call: -
j_call: TRBJ1-1
clone_size: -
v_call: TRBV2
cdr3_aa: CASSEEGRGGPEAFF
cdr3_nt: TGTGCCAGCAGTGAAGAGGGCAGGGGTGGCCCTGAAGCTTTCTTT

d_call: -
j_call: TRBJ2-7
clone_size: -
v_call: TRBV5-4
cdr3_aa: CASSTPGQLSYEQYF
cdr3_nt: TGTGCCAGCAGCACTCCGGGACAACTCTCCTACGAGCAGTACTTC

d_call: -
j_call: TRBJ1-1
clone_size: -
v_call: TRBV19
cdr3_aa: CASSVPPGRRNTEAFF
cdr3_nt: TGTGCCAGTAGTGTCCCTCCGGGACGTAGGAACACTGAAGCTTTCTTT

d_call: -
j_call: TRBJ1-3
clone_size: -
v_call: TRBV10-3
cdr3_aa: CASGESSGNTIYF
cdr3_nt: TGTGCCAGCGGCGAGAGCTCTGGAAACACCATATATTTT

d_call: -
j_call: TRBJ2-1
clone_size: few
v_call: TRBV11-1
cdr3_aa: CASSLGNSNEQFF
cdr3_nt: TGTGCCAGCAGCTTAGGCAACTCCAATGAGCAGTTCTTC

d_call: TRBD1
j_call: TRBJ1-6
clone_size: -
v_call: TRBV19
cdr3_aa: CASSTDRGSPLHF
cdr3_nt: TGTGCCAGTAGTACTGACAGGGGTTCACCCCTCCACTTT

d_call: TRBD1
j_call: TRBJ1-6
clone_size: -
v_call: TRBV11-1
cdr3_aa: CASRGTGNNSPLHF
cdr3_nt: TGTGCCAGCAGAGGGACAGGGAATAATTCACCCCTCCACTTT

d_call: TRBD1
j_call: TRBJ2-1
clone_size: -
v_call: TRBV5-1
cdr3_aa: CASSRDSSYNEQFF
cdr3_nt: TGCGCCAGCAGCCGGGACAGCTCCTACAATGAGCAGTTCTTC

d_call: -
j_call: TRBJ1-2
clone_size: -
v_call: TRBV5-1
cdr3_aa: CASSLDGVGYGYTF
cdr3_nt: TGCGCCAGCAGCTTAGACGGAGTAGGCTATGGCTACACCTTC

d_call: -
j_call: TRBJ1-3
clone_size: -
v_call: TRBV11-2
cdr3_aa: CASSLEAGTGNTIYF
cdr3_nt: TGTGCCAGCAGCTTAGAAGCAGGCACTGGAAACACCATATATTTT

d_call: -
j_call: TRBJ2-5
clone_size: -
v_call: TRBV5-1
cdr3_aa: CASSPTAQETQYF
cdr3_nt: TGCGCCAGCAGCCCGACGGCCCAAGAGACCCAGTACTTC

d_call: -
j_call: TRBJ2-2
clone_size: -
v_call: TRBV18
cdr3_aa: CASSPRQNTGELFF
cdr3_nt: TGTGCCAGCTCACCACGACAGAACACCGGGGAGCTGTTTTTT

d_call: -
j_call: TRBJ2-7
clone_size: -
v_call: TRBV6-6
cdr3_aa: CASSYRSGNEQYF
cdr3_nt: TGTGCCAGCAGTTACCGTAGCGGTAACGAGCAGTACTTC

d_call: TRBD2
j_call: TRBJ2-2
clone_size: once
v_call: TRBV4-1
cdr3_aa: CASSLISGRATGELFF
cdr3_nt: TGCGCCAGCAGCCTGATTAGCGGGAGGGCCACCGGGGAGCTGTTTTTT

d_call: -
j_call: TRBJ2-1
clone_size: -
v_call: TRBV18
cdr3_aa: CASSPPRATEQFF
cdr3_nt: TGTGCCAGCTCACCACCAAGAGCGACTGAGCAGTTCTTC

d_call: TRBD2
j_call: TRBJ2-7
clone_size: -
v_call: TRBV5-1
cdr3_aa: CASSFGLAGGIYEQYF
cdr3_nt: TGCGCCAGCAGCTTCGGCCTAGCGGGAGGTATCTACGAGCAGTACTTC

d_call: -
j_call: TRBJ2-3
clone_size: -
v_call: TRBV6-5
cdr3_aa: CASSYDYTDTQYF
cdr3_nt: TGTGCCAGCAGTTACGACTACACAGATACGCAGTATTTT

d_call: -
j_call: TRBJ1-2
clone_size: -
v_call: TRBV7-2
cdr3_aa: CASSLVPGLQGYTF
cdr3_nt: TGTGCCAGCAGCTTAGTCCCCGGATTGCAGGGCTACACCTTC

d_call: -
j_call: TRBJ1-4
clone_size: -
v_call: TRBV7-7
cdr3_aa: CASSPWTNEKLFF
cdr3_nt: TGTGCTAGCAGCCCGTGGACTAATGAAAAACTGTTTTTT

d_call: TRBD2
j_call: TRBJ2-3
clone_size: once
v_call: TRBV5-4
cdr3_aa: CASSKGTSGTGTQYF
cdr3_nt: TGTGCCAGCAGCAAAGGGACTAGCGGGACGGGTACGCAGTATTTT

d_call: -
j_call: TRBJ2-2
clone_size: -
v_call: TRBV2
cdr3_aa: CASKPPGHVTGELFF
cdr3_nt: TGTGCCAGCAAGCCCCCGGGACACGTCACCGGGGAGCTGTTTTTT

d_call: -
j_call: TRBJ2-3
clone_size: -
v_call: TRBV10-3
cdr3_aa: CAISGYGPATDTQYF
cdr3_nt: TGTGCCATCAGTGGCTATGGGCCAGCCACAGATACGCAGTATTTT

d_call: -
j_call: TRBJ2-1
clone_size: -
v_call: TRBV25-1
cdr3_aa: CASSSMQGLADNNEQFF
cdr3_nt: TGTGCCAGCAGTAGCATGCAGGGGCTAGCGGACAACAATGAGCAGTTCTTC

d_call: -
j_call: TRBJ1-2
clone_size: -
v_call: TRBV7-3
cdr3_aa: CASSLGSPGANLYGYTF
cdr3_nt: TGTGCCAGCAGCTTGGGGTCGCCAGGGGCAAACCTCTATGGCTACACCTTC

d_call: -
j_call: TRBJ1-4
clone_size: -
v_call: TRBV7-6
cdr3_aa: CASSLRTSTNEKLFF
cdr3_nt: TGTGCCAGCAGCTTACGGACGTCAACTAATGAAAAACTGTTTTTT

d_call: -
j_call: TRBJ2-7
clone_size: -
v_call: TRBV4-3
cdr3_aa: CASSQDVAYEQYF
cdr3_nt: TGCGCCAGCAGCCAAGATGTCGCGTACGAGCAGTACTTC

d_call: -
j_call: TRBJ2-2
clone_size: -
v_call: TRBV30
cdr3_aa: CAWSREGAGELFF
cdr3_nt: TGTGCCTGGAGTCGAGAGGGGGCCGGGGAGCTGTTTTTT

d_call: -
j_call: TRBJ2-7
clone_size: -
v_call: TRBV6-5
cdr3_aa: CASSQTSGSEQYF
cdr3_nt: TGTGCCAGCAGCCAAACCTCGGGGAGCGAGCAGTACTTC

d_call: -
j_call: TRBJ2-7
clone_size: once
v_call: TRBV5-6
cdr3_aa: CASSTGRWFSYEQYF
cdr3_nt: TGTGCCAGCAGCACCGGCCGGTGGTTTTCCTACGAGCAGTACTTC

d_call: TRBD2
j_call: TRBJ2-7
clone_size: -
v_call: TRBV30
cdr3_aa: CAWRTGTSRTYEQYF
cdr3_nt: TGTGCCTGGAGGACCGGGACTAGCAGAACCTACGAGCAGTACTTC